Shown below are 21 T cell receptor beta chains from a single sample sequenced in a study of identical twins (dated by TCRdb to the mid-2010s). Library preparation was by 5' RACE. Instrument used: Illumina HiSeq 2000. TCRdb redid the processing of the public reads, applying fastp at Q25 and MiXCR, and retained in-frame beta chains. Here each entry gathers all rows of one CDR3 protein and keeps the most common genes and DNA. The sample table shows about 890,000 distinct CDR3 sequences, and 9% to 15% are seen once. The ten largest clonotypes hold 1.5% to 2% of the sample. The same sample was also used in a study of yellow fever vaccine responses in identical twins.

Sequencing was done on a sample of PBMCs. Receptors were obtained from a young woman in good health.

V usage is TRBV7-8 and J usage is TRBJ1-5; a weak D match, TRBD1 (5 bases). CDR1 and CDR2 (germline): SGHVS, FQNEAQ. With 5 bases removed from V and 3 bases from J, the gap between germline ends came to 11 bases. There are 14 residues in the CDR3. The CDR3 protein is CASSLQENNQPQHF. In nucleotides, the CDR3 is TGTGCCAGCAGCCTACAGGAGAACAATCAGCCCCAGCATTTT.

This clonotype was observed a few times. CDR3 in amino acids: CASSLSAEAAYEQYF. DNA of the CDR3: TGTGCCAGCAGTTTATCGGCGGAGGCAGCCTACGAGCAGTACTTC. The chain is built from TRBV12-3 or TRBV12-4 and TRBJ2-7, with a possible D match to TRBD2 (5 bases). There are 15 residues in the CDR3. V shed 2 bases and J shed 2 bases, with 13 bases lying between them.

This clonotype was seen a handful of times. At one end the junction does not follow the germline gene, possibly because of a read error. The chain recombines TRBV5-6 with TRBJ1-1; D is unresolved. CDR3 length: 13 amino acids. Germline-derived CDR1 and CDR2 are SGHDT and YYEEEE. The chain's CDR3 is CASSFEFESDPNF. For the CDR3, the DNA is TGTGCCAGCAGCTTCGAGTTTGAGTCAGACCCGAATTTT.

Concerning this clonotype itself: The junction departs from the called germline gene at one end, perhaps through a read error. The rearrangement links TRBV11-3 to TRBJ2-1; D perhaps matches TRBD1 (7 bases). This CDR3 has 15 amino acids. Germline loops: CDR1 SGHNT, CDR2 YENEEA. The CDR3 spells CASSLGGTATIEQFF. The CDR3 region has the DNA TGTGCCAGCAGCTTAGGCGGGACAGCGACCATTGAGCAGTTTTTC.

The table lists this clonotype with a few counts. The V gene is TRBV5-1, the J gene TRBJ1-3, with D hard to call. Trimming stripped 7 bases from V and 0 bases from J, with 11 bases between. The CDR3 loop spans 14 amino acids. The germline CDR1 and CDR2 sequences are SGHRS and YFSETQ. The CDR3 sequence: CASAQTDSGNTIYF. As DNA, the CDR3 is TGCGCCAGCGCCCAAACAGACTCTGGAAACACCATATATTTT.

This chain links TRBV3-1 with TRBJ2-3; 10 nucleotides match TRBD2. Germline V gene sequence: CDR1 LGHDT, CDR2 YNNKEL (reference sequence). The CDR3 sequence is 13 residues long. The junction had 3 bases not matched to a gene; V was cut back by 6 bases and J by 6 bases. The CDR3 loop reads CASRGLAQDTQYF. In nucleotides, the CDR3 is TGTGCCAGCAGGGGACTAGCGCAGGATACGCAGTATTTT.

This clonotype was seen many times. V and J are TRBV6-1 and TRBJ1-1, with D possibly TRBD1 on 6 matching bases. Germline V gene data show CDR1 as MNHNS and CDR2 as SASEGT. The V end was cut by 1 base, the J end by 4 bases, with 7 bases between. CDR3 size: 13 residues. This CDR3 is CASSEEGVTEAFF. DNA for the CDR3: TGTGCCAGCAGTGAAGAGGGGGTCACTGAAGCTTTCTTT.

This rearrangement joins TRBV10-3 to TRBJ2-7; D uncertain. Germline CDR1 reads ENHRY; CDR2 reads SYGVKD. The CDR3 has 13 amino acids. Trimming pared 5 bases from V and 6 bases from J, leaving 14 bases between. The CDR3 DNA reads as TGTGCCATCAGTCGGTTAGCAGCCGCCGAGCAGTACGTC. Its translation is CAISRLAAAEQYV.

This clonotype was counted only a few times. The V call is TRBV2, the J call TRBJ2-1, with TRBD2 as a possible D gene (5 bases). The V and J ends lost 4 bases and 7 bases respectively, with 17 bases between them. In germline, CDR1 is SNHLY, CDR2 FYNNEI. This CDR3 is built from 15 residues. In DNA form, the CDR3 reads TGTGCCAGCAGTGGAGGGCTCCCTTTTGGGAATGAGCAGTTCTTC. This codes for CASSGGLPFGNEQFF. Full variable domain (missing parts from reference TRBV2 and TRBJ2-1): EPEVTQTPSHQVTQMGQEVILRCVPISNHLYFYWYRQILGQKVEFLVSFYNNEISEKSEIFDDQFSVERPDGSNFTLKIRSTKLEDSAMYFCASSGGLPFGNEQFFGPGTRLTVL.

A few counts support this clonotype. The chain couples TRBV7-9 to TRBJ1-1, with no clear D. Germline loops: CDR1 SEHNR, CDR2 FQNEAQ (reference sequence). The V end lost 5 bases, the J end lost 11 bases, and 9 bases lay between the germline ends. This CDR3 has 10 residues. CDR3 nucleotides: TGTGCCAGCAGCCCACTCGGGGCTTTCTTT. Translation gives CASSPLGAFF.

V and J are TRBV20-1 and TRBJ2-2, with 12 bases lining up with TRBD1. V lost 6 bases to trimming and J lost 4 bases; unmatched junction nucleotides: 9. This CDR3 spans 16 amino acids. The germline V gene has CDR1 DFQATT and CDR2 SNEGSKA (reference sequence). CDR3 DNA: TGCAGTGCCAACTCCGGGACAGGGGGCGTCACCGGGGAGCTGTTTTTT. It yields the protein CSANSGTGGVTGELFF.

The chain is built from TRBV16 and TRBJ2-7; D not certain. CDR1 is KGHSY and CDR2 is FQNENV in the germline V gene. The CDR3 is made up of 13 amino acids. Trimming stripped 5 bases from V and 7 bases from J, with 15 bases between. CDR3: CASSEGPRLEQYF. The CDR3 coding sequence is TGTGCCAGCAGCGAAGGGCCCCGGCTGGAGCAGTACTTC. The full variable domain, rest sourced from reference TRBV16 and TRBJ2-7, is GEEVAQTPKHLVRGEGQKAKLYCAPIKGHSYVFWYQQVLKNEFKFLISFQNENVFDETGMPKERFSAKCLPNSPCSLEIQATKLEDSAVYFCASSEGPRLEQYFGPGTRLTVT.

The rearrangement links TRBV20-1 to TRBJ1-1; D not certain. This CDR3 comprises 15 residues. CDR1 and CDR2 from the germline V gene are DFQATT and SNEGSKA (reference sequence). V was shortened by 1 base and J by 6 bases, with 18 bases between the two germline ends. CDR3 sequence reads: CSARGRSGVLPEAFF. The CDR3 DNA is TGCAGTGCTAGAGGCCGGAGTGGTGTTCTCCCTGAAGCTTTCTTT.

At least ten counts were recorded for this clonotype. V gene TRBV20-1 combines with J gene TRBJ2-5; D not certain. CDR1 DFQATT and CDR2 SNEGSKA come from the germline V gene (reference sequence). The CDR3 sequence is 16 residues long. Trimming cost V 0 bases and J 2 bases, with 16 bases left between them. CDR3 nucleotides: TGCAGTGCTAGAGACCTGCGTTCGGGCGTGCAAGAGACCCAGTACTTC. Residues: CSARDLRSGVQETQYF.

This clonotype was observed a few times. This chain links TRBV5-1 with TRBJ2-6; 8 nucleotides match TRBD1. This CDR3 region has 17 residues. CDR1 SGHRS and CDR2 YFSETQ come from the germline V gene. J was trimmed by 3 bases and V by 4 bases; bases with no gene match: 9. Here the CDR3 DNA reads TGCGCCAGCAGCCTAAGAACAGGGGGAGTTGGGGCCAACGTCCTGACTTTC. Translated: CASSLRTGGVGANVLTF.

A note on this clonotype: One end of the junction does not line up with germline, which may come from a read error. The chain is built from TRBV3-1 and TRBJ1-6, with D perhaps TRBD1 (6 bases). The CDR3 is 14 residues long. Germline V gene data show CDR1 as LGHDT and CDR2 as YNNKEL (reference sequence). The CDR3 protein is CASSQGTDNSPLLF. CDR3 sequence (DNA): TGTGCCAGCAGCCAAGGGACAGATAATTCACCCCTCCTCTTT.

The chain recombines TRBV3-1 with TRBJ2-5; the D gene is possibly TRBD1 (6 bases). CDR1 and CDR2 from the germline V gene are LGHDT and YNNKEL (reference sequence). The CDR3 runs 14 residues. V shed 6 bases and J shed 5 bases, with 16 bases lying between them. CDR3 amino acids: CASSPGQQRETQYF. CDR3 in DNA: TGTGCCAGCAGTCCGGGACAACAGAGGGAGACCCAGTACTTC.

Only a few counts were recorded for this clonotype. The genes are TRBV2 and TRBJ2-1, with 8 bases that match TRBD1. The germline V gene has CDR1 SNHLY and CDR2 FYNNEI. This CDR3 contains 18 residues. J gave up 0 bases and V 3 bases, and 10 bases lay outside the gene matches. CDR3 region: CASSEEFGQGNSYNEQFF. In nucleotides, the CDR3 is TGTGCCAGCAGTGAGGAGTTTGGACAGGGCAACTCCTACAATGAGCAGTTCTTC.

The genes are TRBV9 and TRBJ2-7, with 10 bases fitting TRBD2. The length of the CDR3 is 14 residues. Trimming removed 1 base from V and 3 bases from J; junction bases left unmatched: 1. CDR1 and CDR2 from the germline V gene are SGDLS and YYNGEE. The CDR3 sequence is CASSVSSGSYEQYF. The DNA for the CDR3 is TGTGCCAGCAGCGTATCTAGCGGGAGCTACGAGCAGTACTTC.

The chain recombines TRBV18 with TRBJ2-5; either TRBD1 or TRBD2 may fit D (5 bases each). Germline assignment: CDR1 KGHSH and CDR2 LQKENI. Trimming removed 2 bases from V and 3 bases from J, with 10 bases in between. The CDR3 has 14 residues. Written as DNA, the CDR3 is TGTGCCAGCTCACCATCGAGGGGCAAAGAGACCCAGTACTTC. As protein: CASSPSRGKETQYF.

The CDR3: CASSHTYNEQFF. The CDR3 region has the DNA TGTGCCAGCAGCCACACCTACAATGAGCAGTTCTTC. The chain carries TRBV14 and TRBJ2-1; no clear D gene. Germline assignment: CDR1 SGHDN and CDR2 FVKESK. V was trimmed by 3 bases and J by 2 bases, leaving 2 bases between them. The CDR3 runs to 12 residues.